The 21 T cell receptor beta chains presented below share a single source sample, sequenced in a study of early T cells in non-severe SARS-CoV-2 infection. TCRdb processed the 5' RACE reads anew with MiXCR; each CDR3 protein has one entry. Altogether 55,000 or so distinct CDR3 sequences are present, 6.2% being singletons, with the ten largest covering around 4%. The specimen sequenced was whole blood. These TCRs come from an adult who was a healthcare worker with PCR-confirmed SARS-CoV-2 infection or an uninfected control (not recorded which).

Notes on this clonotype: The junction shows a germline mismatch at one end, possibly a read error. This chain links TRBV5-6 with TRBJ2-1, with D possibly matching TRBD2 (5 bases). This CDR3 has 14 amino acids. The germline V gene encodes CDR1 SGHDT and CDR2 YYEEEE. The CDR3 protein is CGSSPPGSYNEQFF. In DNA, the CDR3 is TGTGGCAGCAGCCCTCCGGGGTCCTACAATGAGCAGTTCTTC.

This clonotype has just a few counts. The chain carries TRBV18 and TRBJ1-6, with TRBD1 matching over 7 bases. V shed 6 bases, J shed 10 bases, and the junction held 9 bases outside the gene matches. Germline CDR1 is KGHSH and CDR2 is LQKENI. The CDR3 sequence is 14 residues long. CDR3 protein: CASSLGQARSPLHF. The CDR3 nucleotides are TGTGCCAGCTCCCTAGGACAGGCAAGGTCACCCCTCCACTTT. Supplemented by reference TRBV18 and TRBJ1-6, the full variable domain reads NAGVMQNPRHLVRRRGQEARLRCSPMKGHSHVYWYRQLPEEGLKFMVYLQKENIIDESGMPKERFSAEFPKEGPSILRIQQVVRGDSAAYFCASSLGQARSPLHFGNGTRLTVT.

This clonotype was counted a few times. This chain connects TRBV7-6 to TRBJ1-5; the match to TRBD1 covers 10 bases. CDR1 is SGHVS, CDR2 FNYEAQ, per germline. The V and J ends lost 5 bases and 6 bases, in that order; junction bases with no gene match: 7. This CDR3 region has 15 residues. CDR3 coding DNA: TGTGCCAGCAGCCCCGGGACAGGGGTTTCTCAGCCCCAGCATTTT. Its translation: CASSPGTGVSQPQHF.

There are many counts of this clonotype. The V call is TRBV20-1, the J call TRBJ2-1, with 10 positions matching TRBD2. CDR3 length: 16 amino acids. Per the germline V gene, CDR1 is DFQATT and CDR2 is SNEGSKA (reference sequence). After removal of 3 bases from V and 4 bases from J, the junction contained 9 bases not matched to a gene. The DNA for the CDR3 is TGCAGTGCTAGTGACGTACTAGCGGGGAGATACAATGAGCAGTTCTTC. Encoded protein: CSASDVLAGRYNEQFF.

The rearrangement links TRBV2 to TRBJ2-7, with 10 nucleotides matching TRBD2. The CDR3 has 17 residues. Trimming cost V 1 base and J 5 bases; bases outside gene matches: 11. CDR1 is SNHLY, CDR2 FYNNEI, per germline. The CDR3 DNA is TGTGCCAGCAGTGAAGATAATGCGGGACTAGCGACCCACGAGCAGTACTTC. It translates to CASSEDNAGLATHEQYF. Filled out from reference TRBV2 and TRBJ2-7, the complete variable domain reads EPEVTQTPSHQVTQMGQEVILRCVPISNHLYFYWYRQILGQKVEFLVSFYNNEISEKSEIFDDQFSVERPDGSNFTLKIRSTKLEDSAMYFCASSEDNAGLATHEQYFGPGTRLTVT.

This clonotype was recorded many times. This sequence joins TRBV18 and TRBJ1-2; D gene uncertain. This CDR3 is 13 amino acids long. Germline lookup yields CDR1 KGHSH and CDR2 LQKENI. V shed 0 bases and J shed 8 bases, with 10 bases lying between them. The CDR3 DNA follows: TGTGCCAGCTCACCACCACGTGGAAGCGGCTACACCTTC. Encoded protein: CASSPPRGSGYTF.

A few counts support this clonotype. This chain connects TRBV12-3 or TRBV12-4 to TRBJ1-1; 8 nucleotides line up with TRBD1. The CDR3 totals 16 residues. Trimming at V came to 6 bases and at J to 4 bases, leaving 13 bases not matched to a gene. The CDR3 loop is CASSYETGAGGTEAFF. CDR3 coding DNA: TGTGCCAGCAGCTACGAGACAGGGGCCGGCGGCACTGAAGCTTTCTTT.

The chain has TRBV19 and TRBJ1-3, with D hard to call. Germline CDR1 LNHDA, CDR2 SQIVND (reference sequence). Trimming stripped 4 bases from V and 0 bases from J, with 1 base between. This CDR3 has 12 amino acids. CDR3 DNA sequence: TGTGCCAGTAGTACCTCTGGAAACACCATATATTTT. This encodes CASSTSGNTIYF.

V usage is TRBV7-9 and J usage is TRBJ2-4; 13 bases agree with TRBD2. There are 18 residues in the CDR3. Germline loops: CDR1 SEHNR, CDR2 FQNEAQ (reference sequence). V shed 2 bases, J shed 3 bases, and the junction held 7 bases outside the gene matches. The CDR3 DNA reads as TGTGCCAGCAGCTTAACTAGCGGGGGGGCCTCGGGCAAAAACATTCAGTACTTC. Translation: CASSLTSGGASGKNIQYF.

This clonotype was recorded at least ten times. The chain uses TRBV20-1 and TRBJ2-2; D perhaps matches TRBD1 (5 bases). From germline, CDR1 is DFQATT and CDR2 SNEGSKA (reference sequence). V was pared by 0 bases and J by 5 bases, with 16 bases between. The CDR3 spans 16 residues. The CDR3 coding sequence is TGCAGTGCTAGAGATTATGGGGCAGGGTTAACCGGGGAGCTGTTTTTT. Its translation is CSARDYGAGLTGELFF.

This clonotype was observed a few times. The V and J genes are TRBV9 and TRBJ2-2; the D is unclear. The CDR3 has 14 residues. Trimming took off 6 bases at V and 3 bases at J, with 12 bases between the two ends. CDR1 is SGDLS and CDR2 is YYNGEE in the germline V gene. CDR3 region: CASTPQGYTGELFF. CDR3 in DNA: TGTGCCAGCACCCCTCAAGGGTACACCGGGGAGCTGTTTTTT.

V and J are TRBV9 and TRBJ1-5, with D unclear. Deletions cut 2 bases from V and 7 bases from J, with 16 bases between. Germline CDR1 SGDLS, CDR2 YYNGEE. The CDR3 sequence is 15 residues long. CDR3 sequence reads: CASSVTGLKGQPQHF. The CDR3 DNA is TGTGCCAGCAGCGTTACGGGCCTTAAAGGCCAGCCCCAGCATTTT.

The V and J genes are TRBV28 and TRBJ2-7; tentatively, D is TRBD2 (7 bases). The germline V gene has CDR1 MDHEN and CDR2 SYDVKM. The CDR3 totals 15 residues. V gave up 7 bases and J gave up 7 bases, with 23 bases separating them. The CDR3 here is CASTRVGGASWEQYF. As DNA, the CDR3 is TGTGCCAGCACAAGGGTTGGGGGGGCCTCCTGGGAGCAGTACTTC. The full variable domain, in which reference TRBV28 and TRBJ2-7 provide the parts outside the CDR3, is DVKVTQSSRYLVKRTGEKVFLECVQDMDHENMFWYRQDPGLGLRLIYFSYDVKMKEKGDIPEGYSVSREKKERFSLILESASTNQTSMYLCASTRVGGASWEQYFGPGTRLTVT.

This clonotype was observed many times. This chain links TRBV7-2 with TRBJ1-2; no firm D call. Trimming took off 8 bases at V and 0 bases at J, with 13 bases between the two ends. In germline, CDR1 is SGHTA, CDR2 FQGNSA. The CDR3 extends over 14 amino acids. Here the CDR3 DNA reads TGTGCCAGCTCACGCGGGCCAGCTAACTATGGCTACACCTTC. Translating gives CASSRGPANYGYTF.

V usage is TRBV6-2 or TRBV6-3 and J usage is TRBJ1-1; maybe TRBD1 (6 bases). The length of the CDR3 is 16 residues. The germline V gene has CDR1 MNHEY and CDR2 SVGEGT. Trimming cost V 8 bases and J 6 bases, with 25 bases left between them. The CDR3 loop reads CASGGVFPGVVAEAFF. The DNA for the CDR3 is TGTGCCAGCGGTGGCGTTTTTCCAGGGGTTGTAGCTGAAGCTTTCTTT.

CDR3 protein: CASSEGDTTDTQYF. DNA for the CDR3: TGTGCCAGTAGTGAGGGGGATACCACAGATACGCAGTATTTT. This chain uses TRBV19 with TRBJ2-3, with D possibly matching TRBD1 (6 bases). The CDR3 spans 14 residues. Trimming cost V 5 bases and J 2 bases, with 11 bases left between them. The germline gives CDR1 LNHDA, CDR2 SQIVND (reference sequence).

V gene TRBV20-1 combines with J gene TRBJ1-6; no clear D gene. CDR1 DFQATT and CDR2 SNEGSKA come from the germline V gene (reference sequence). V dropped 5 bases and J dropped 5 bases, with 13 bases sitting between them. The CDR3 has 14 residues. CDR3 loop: CSAEARADNSPLHF. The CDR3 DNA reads TGCAGTGCTGAAGCACGGGCAGATAATTCACCCCTCCACTTT.

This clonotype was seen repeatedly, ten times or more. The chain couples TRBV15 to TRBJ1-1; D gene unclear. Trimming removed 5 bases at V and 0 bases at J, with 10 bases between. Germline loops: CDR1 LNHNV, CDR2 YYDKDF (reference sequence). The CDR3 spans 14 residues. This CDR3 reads CATSLGELNTEAFF. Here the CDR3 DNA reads TGTGCCACCAGCTTAGGCGAACTGAACACTGAAGCTTTCTTT.

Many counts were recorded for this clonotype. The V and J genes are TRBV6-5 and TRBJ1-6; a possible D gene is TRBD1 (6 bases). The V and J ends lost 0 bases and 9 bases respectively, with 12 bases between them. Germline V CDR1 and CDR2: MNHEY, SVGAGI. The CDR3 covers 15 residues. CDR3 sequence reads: CASSYSPGGGSPLHF. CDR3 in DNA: TGTGCCAGCAGTTACTCGCCCGGGGGCGGTTCACCCCTCCACTTT.

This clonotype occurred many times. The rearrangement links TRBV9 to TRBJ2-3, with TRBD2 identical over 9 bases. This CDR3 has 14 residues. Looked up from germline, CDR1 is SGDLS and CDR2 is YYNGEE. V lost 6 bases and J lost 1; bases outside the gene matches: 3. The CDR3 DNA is TGTGCCAGCAATGCGGGGGGGGGCACAGATACGCAGTATTTT. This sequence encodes CASNAGGGTDTQYF. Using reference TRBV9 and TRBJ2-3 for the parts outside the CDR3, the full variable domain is DSGVTQTPKHLITATGQRVTLRCSPRSGDLSVYWYQQSLDQGLQFLIQYYNGEERAKGNILERFSAQQFPDLHSELNLSSLELGDSALYFCASNAGGGTDTQYFGPGTRLTVL.

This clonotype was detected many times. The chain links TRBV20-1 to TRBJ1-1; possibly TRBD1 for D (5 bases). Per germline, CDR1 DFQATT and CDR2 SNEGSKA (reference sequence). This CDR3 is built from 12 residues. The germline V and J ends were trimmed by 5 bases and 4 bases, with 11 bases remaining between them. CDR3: CSAGPGTTEAFF. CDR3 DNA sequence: TGCAGTGCTGGGCCAGGGACCACTGAAGCTTTCTTT.